Shown below are 10 T cell receptor beta chains from a single sample sequenced in a study of blood T cells in healthy people across ages. Through a sample-barcoded 5' primer and a J-beta primer mix, a second PCR was run for about 6 to 12 cycles. Using its own MiXCR run on the 5' RACE reads, TCRdb lists one record per CDR3 protein. The sample includes 580,000 or so distinct CDR3 sequences, around half of them seen just once. Sequencing input: blood. These receptor sequences come from a man aged 80 or over in good health.

The J gene is TRBJ1-6, the V gene TRBV7-2; weak D call: TRBD1 (6 bases). The germline V and J ends were trimmed by 1 base and 7 bases, with 11 bases remaining between them. The germline gives CDR1 SGHTA, CDR2 FQGNSA. The CDR3 has 15 residues. The CDR3 protein is CASSLVSGENSPLHF. DNA of the CDR3: TGTGCCAGCAGCTTAGTCTCAGGGGAAAATTCACCCCTCCACTTT.

V is TRBV10-1 and J is TRBJ2-3; D possibly uses TRBD1 or TRBD2 (5 bases each). Trimming removed 6 bases at V and 8 bases at J, with 12 bases between. CDR3 length: 12 amino acids. Germline V lookup: CDR1 WNHNN, CDR2 SYGVQD (reference sequence). This CDR3 is CASSDPGTTQYF. The DNA of the CDR3 is TGCGCCAGCAGCGATCCGGGGACTACGCAGTATTTT.

V is TRBV20-1 and J is TRBJ2-3; weak D call: TRBD2 (6 bases). Trimming removed 6 bases from V and 2 bases from J, with 18 bases in between. CDR3 length: 15 residues. Germline CDR1 DFQATT, CDR2 SNEGSKA (reference sequence). The CDR3 nucleotides are TGCAGTGCCCGGGACTCCCGGACGCCCACAGATACGCAGTATTTT. Its translation is CSARDSRTPTDTQYF.

The chain has TRBV12-3 or TRBV12-4 and TRBJ1-1, with 7 bases lining up with TRBD1. The CDR3 has 15 amino acids. The V and J ends lost 7 bases and 5 bases, in that order; junction bases with no gene match: 13. CDR3 residues: CASTQLTGKATEAFF. The CDR3 DNA follows: TGTGCCAGCACCCAATTGACAGGGAAGGCGACTGAAGCTTTCTTT.

This clonotype has more than one count but fewer than ten. Here the CDR3 reads CASSLHGTSGGYTDTQYF. CDR3 sequence (DNA): TGTGCCAGCAGCTTGCACGGGACTAGCGGGGGATACACAGATACGCAGTATTTT. The chain uses TRBV7-3 and TRBJ2-3, with TRBD2 matching over 14 bases. Losses at the gene ends were 3 bases for V and 2 bases for J; bases not matched to a gene: 7. CDR1 is SGHTA, CDR2 FQGTGA, per germline. This CDR3 is 18 amino acids long. The whole variable domain, remainder taken from reference TRBV7-3 and TRBJ2-3, is GAGVSQTPSNKVTEKGKYVELRCDPISGHTALYWYRQSLGQGPEFLIYFQGTGAADDSGLPNDRFFAVRPEGSVSTLKIQRTERGDSAVYLCASSLHGTSGGYTDTQYFGPGTRLTVL.

A few counts support this clonotype. The DNA for the CDR3 is TGCAGTGCCCACACTAGGACTAGCGGGAACAATGAGCAGTTCTTC. Protein sequence: CSAHTRTSGNNEQFF. The chain has TRBV20-1 and TRBJ2-1; TRBD2 agrees at 12 bases. V lost 6 bases, J lost 5 bases, and 8 bases stayed unmatched. Germline assignment: CDR1 DFQATT and CDR2 SNEGSKA (reference sequence). The CDR3 has 15 residues.

This clonotype was detected only a few times. The V call is TRBV7-9, the J call TRBJ2-7; 9 positions match TRBD2. Trimming at V came to 5 bases and at J to 4 bases, leaving 12 bases not matched to a gene. The germline CDR1 and CDR2 sequences are SEHNR and FQNEAQ (reference sequence). The CDR3 is 16 amino acids. CDR3 in amino acids: CASSRLVSGSRYEQYF. The CDR3 DNA reads as TGTGCCAGCAGCCGGTTAGTTAGCGGGAGCCGATACGAGCAGTACTTC.

The V call is TRBV27, the J call TRBJ1-2; no clear D gene. V lost 5 bases, J lost 8 bases, and 15 bases lay in between. Germline V gene data show CDR1 as MNHEY and CDR2 as SMNVEV (reference sequence). The CDR3 consists of 13 residues. CDR3 nucleotides: TGTGCCAGCAGTGGCTGGGGTGAGCGGGGCTACACCTTC. Translated, it gives CASSGWGERGYTF.

This clonotype appeared a few times. CDR3: CASSLGWSETQYF. DNA of the CDR3: TGTGCCAGCAGTTTGGGGTGGTCGGAGACCCAGTACTTC. The chain links TRBV12-3 or TRBV12-4 to TRBJ2-5; D uncertain. The CDR3 has 13 residues. The germline V and J ends were trimmed by 3 bases and 5 bases, with 10 bases remaining between them.

The chain recombines TRBV15 with TRBJ2-5; maybe TRBD1 (6 bases). Per the germline V gene, CDR1 is LNHNV and CDR2 is YYDKDF (reference sequence). V lost 4 bases to trimming and J lost 2 bases, with 11 bases between them. The CDR3 has 14 residues. The CDR3 DNA follows: TGTGCCACCAGCACAGGGGAAGGACAAGAGACCCAGTACTTC. Encoded protein: CATSTGEGQETQYF.